These 21 T cell receptor beta chains came from one sample sequenced in a study of T cell responses to AZD1222 COVID-19 vaccine. Assay: immunoSEQ multiplex PCR; the TCRdb copy retains only in-frame clones and omits some. The sample includes some 80,000 clones, approximately 90% of them seen just once. This specimen consisted of peripheral blood, obtained 28 days after the second AZD1222 dose. These receptors were collected from an adult who received the AZD1222 COVID-19 vaccine.

This chain connects TRBV28 to TRBJ2-7; D not resolved. Between the trimmed V and J ends, which lost 4 bases and 7 bases, there was a span of 11 bases. The germline V gene encodes CDR1 MDHEN and CDR2 SYDVKM. CDR3 size: 12 residues. The CDR3 protein is CASSSFPREQYF. The DNA for the CDR3 is TGTGCCAGCAGTTCCTTCCCCAGGGAGCAGTACTTC.

The rearrangement links TRBV7-9 to TRBJ1-5; no reliable D call. Germline-derived CDR1 and CDR2 are SEHNR and FQNEAQ (reference sequence). This CDR3 contains 12 residues. V was trimmed by 2 bases and J by 7 bases, leaving 6 bases between them. As DNA, the CDR3 is TGTGCCAGCAGCTTATCTTTACAGCCCCAGCATTTT. Encoded protein: CASSLSLQPQHF. The whole variable domain, remainder taken from reference TRBV7-9 and TRBJ1-5, is DTGVSQNPRHKITKRGQNVTFRCDPISEHNRLYWYRQTLGQGPEFLTYFQNEAQLEKSRLLSDRFSAERPKGSFSTLEIQRTEQGDSAMYLCASSLSLQPQHFGDGTRLSIL.

The V call is TRBV27, the J call TRBJ1-1; perhaps TRBD1 as D (6 bases). V lost 5 bases and J lost 2, with 9 bases in between. Looked up from germline, CDR1 is MNHEY and CDR2 is SMNVEV (reference sequence). CDR3 length: 13 residues. The CDR3 region is CASSGQLNTEAFF. CDR3 nucleotides: TGTGCCAGCAGTGGACAGCTAAACACTGAAGCTTTCTTT.

In DNA, the CDR3 is TGTGCTAGTGGTTTGACAGGGTCTGAAGCTTTCTTT. Its translation: CASGLTGSEAFF. The genes are TRBV12-5 and TRBJ1-1; D is possibly TRBD1 (6 bases). From germline, CDR1 is LGHNT and CDR2 FRNRAP. The CDR3 extends over 12 amino acids. V lost 2 bases and J 6 bases, leaving 7 bases between the germline ends.

This chain joins TRBV5-1 and TRBJ2-7; TRBD1 matches at 9 bases. Germline V CDR1 and CDR2: SGHRS, YFSETQ. V lost 5 bases and J lost 1; bases outside the gene matches: 13. The CDR3 runs 17 residues. The CDR3 loop is CASRETTAGTGSYEQYF. In nucleotides, the CDR3 is TGCGCCAGCAGGGAGACGACAGCCGGGACAGGGTCCTACGAGCAGTACTTC.

The chain has TRBV5-3 and TRBJ2-7; D could derive from TRBD1 or TRBD2 (5 bases each). TRBV5-3 falls under the ORF class, with uncertain function. This CDR3 contains 19 residues. The ends were cut back, 0 bases at V and 3 bases at J, with 25 bases in the middle. The CDR3 bases are TGTGCCAGAAGCTTGGCGGGCAGGGAGCACGTTCCCCAGGGCTACGAGCAGTACTTC. Its translation is CARSLAGREHVPQGYEQYF.

The genes are TRBV4-2 and TRBJ2-1; the D gene could be TRBD1 or TRBD2 (5 bases each). Trimming removed 0 bases at V and 4 bases at J, with 13 bases between. Germline CDR1 and CDR2: LGHNA and YNFKEQ. The CDR3 sequence is 16 residues long. The DNA of the CDR3 is TGTGCCAGCAGCCAAGATGGGGCTAGCCGATACAATGAGCAGTTCTTC. Protein sequence: CASSQDGASRYNEQFF.

V is TRBV6-1 and J is TRBJ2-1; D possibly corresponds to TRBD2 (5 bases). Germline V gene lookup returns CDR1 MNHNS and CDR2 SASEGT. V was pared by 4 bases and J by 0 bases, with 22 bases between. This CDR3 comprises 19 residues. The CDR3 nucleotides read TGTGCCAGCAGTGGCGGGTGGAACGGGGTGCGAAGCTCCTACAATGAGCAGTTCTTC. It is translated as CASSGGWNGVRSSYNEQFF.

CDR3 sequence (DNA): TGTGCCTGGAGGATCATATCGGGAAGCGAGCAGTACTTC. Its translation: CAWRIISGSEQYF. The rearrangement links TRBV30 to TRBJ2-7; D possibly corresponds to TRBD2 (5 bases). V was cut by 3 bases and J by 6 bases, with 15 bases left in between. Germline CDR1 GTSNPN, CDR2 SVGIG (reference sequence). CDR3 length: 13 residues.

V usage is TRBV30 and J usage is TRBJ2-2; D is ambiguous. The CDR3 consists of 15 residues. CDR1 is GTSNPN, CDR2 SVGIG, per germline (reference sequence). V was shortened by 0 bases and J by 6 bases, with 14 bases between the two germline ends. This chain's CDR3 is CAWSVRRATSGELFF. For the CDR3, the DNA is TGTGCCTGGAGTGTAAGAAGGGCCACGTCCGGGGAGCTGTTTTTT.

This clone is a singleton in its sample. The chain recombines TRBV11-3 with TRBJ1-4; TRBD1 is a possible D gene (5 bases). The germline V and J ends were trimmed by 8 bases and 2 bases, with 12 bases remaining between them. Germline loops: CDR1 SGHNT, CDR2 YENEEA. The CDR3 totals 14 residues. The CDR3 sequence is CASGDGTTNEKLFF. The DNA for the CDR3 is TGTGCCAGCGGGGACGGGACTACTAATGAAAAACTGTTTTTT.

V and J are TRBV5-4 and TRBJ2-2; a possible D gene is TRBD2 (6 bases). Germline values: CDR1 SGHNT, CDR2 YYREEE (reference sequence). The CDR3 is 14 amino acids. Deletions cut 4 bases from V and 9 bases from J, with 16 bases between. The CDR3 DNA sequence: TGTGCCAGCAGCCGATGGACCGGGAGCCGGGAGCTGTTTTTT. Amino acids: CASSRWTGSRELFF.

There are a few counts of this clone. This rearrangement joins TRBV5-8 to TRBJ2-3; D is possibly TRBD2 (6 bases). Germline CDR1 SGHTS, CDR2 YDEGEE. The CDR3 loop spans 15 amino acids. Trimming left V 7 bases short and J 2 bases short, with 17 bases between. This chain's CDR3 is CASLPPGLPTDTQYF. For the CDR3, the DNA is TGTGCCAGCTTACCCCCCGGACTACCCACAGATACGCAGTATTTT.

V usage is TRBV30 and J usage is TRBJ1-1; D perhaps matches TRBD1 (5 bases). This CDR3 has 12 amino acids. The germline V gene encodes CDR1 GTSNPN and CDR2 SVGIG (reference sequence). CDR3 coding DNA: TGTGCATTGGGACGTAGGAACACTGAAGCTTTCTTT. Protein: CALGRRNTEAFF.

The rearrangement uses TRBV7-2 and TRBJ1-1; 8 bases fit TRBD1. The CDR3 has 13 amino acids. J was trimmed by 4 bases and V by 2 bases; bases with no gene match: 0. Germline V gene sequence: CDR1 SGHTA, CDR2 FQGNSA. Written as DNA, the CDR3 is TGTGCCAGCAGCTTACAGGGGGCCACTGAAGCTTTCTTT. Translated: CASSLQGATEAFF.

This clone was found a few times. The rearrangement links TRBV9 to TRBJ2-5; no definite D call. The V gene lost 0 bases and the J gene lost 5 bases, with 11 bases spanning the gap. Germline V gene lookup returns CDR1 SGDLS and CDR2 YYNGEE. This CDR3 has 14 residues. DNA of the CDR3: TGTGCCAGCAGCGTAGGGCCCCCAAGGGAGACCCAGTACTTC. It encodes CASSVGPPRETQYF.

This clone appeared a single time. The CDR3: CASSSQWTGNTIYF. CDR3 in DNA: TGTGCCAGCAGCTCTCAGTGGACTGGAAACACCATATATTTT. The chain uses TRBV11-1 and TRBJ1-3; D call uncertain. CDR3 size: 14 residues. V lost 4 bases and J 2 bases, leaving 9 bases between the germline ends. Germline V lookup: CDR1 SGHAT, CDR2 FQDESV (reference sequence).

V usage is TRBV11-1 and J usage is TRBJ2-7, with 7 bases matching TRBD1. Germline V gene sequence: CDR1 SGHAT, CDR2 FQDESV (reference sequence). V shed 4 bases and J 3 bases; nucleotides not matched to a gene: 12. CDR3 length: 16 amino acids. The DNA for the CDR3 is TGTGCCAGCAGCTCACCACAGGGGCCATCATTCTACGAGCAGTACTTC. Its translation: CASSSPQGPSFYEQYF.

The genes are TRBV11-2 and TRBJ2-7; 8 bases map to TRBD1. With V trimmed by 5 bases and J by 6 bases, 12 bases remained unmatched. CDR3 length: 15 residues. Germline V gene data show CDR1 as SGHAT and CDR2 as FQNNGV. CDR3 nucleotides: TGTGCCAGCAGCACAAACCCAGGGGGCCGATTCGAGCAGTACTTC. Translating gives CASSTNPGGRFEQYF.

The chain carries TRBV6-5 and TRBJ2-7; D ambiguous. V was shortened by 6 bases and J by 1 base, with 13 bases between the two germline ends. The CDR3 extends over 14 amino acids. The V gene's germline CDR1 is MNHEY and CDR2 SVGAGI. The CDR3 DNA reads as TGTGCCAGCAGAGCTGGATTGCTGTCCTACGAGCAGTACTTC. Its protein product is CASRAGLLSYEQYF.

The CDR3 region is CASKGAFGNQPQHF. CDR3 sequence (DNA): TGTGCCAGCAAAGGTGCATTCGGCAATCAGCCCCAGCATTTT. The rearrangement joins TRBV2 to TRBJ1-5; no firm D call. The germline gives CDR1 SNHLY, CDR2 FYNNEI. Between the trimmed V and J ends, which lost 7 bases and 2 bases, there was a span of 12 bases. There are 14 residues in the CDR3. The full variable domain, in which reference TRBV2 and TRBJ1-5 provide the parts outside the CDR3, is EPEVTQTPSHQVTQMGQEVILRCVPISNHLYFYWYRQILGQKVEFLVSFYNNEISEKSEIFDDQFSVERPDGSNFTLKIRSTKLEDSAMYFCASKGAFGNQPQHFGDGTRLSIL.